This TCR beta chain was sequenced for a study of T cell changes during pregnancy in multiple sclerosis. The CDR3 spans 14 residues. The germline V gene has CDR1 MNHNS and CDR2 SASEGT. V shed 8 bases and J shed 4 bases, with 14 bases lying between them. This table comes from immunoSEQ multiplex PCR, and its TCRdb copy is limited to in-frame clones, with some not included. The sample shows 69,000 or so clones, roughly 92% of them seen only once. Specimen: peripheral blood, collected in the third trimester of pregnancy. This clonotype originated in a female donor in good health, enrolled as a control in a pregnancy study. The chain joins TRBV6-1 to TRBJ2-2; perhaps TRBD1 as D (6 bases). The DNA of the CDR3 is TGTGCCAGCTCGCAGGGGTGGACCACCGGGGAGCTGTTTTTT. Protein product: CASSQGWTTGELFF.